The sequence of this T cell receptor beta chain was determined in a study of CD8 T cells in Susac syndrome. About the research overall: Clinical remission applied to about 8 sequenced Susac syndrome patients, and about 6 had active disease.

An amount of RNA that ranged from about 0.45 to 1 ug was reverse transcribed with random hexamers. Amplification of TCR beta CDR3 used immunoSEQ multiplex PCR across 54 Vbeta and 13 Jbeta. Using its own MiXCR run on the immunoSEQ multiplex PCR reads, TCRdb lists one record per CDR3 protein. Of approximately 54,000 distinct CDR3 sequences in the sample, 85% to 95% were seen once. Sequencing of TCR beta drew on CD8+ and CD4+ T cells from blood. This CDR3 contains 14 residues. Per germline, CDR1 MNHEY and CDR2 SMNVEV (reference sequence). The V segment lost 6 bases and the J segment 3 bases; nucleotides outside the gene matches: 7.

The chain uses TRBV27 and TRBJ2-7; the match to TRBD1 covers 8 bases. Material: CD8+ T cells from PBMCs. The sequence was collected from a human donor with Susac syndrome. Here the CDR3 DNA reads TGTGCCAGCAGACGGTCCAGGGGGCTCTACGAGCAGTACTTC. Encoded protein: CASRRSRGLYEQYF.